The 16 T cell receptor beta chains below come from one sample, sequenced in a study of tumor and adjacent non-tumor tissue in lung cancer. This sample's RNA came from whole unsorted tissue. TCRbeta libraries were built with three rounds of nested PCR, modified from ARM-PCR. TCRdb itself ran the multiplex PCR reads through MiXCR, one entry per CDR3 protein. The sample contains approximately 150,000 distinct CDR3 sequences, approximately 66% of which appear only once. Sequencing was done on a sample of lung tumor tissue. The source is a man in his 60s with small cell lung cancer.

Worth noting for this clonotype: One junction end does not reproduce the germline sequence, and a read error may be involved. Written as DNA, the CDR3 is TGCAATGCTCTCAAACCTGACCGGGGCGATATTCAGCCCCAACATTTT. Protein product: CNALKPDRGDIQPQHF. The chain couples TRBV20-1 to TRBJ1-5; the D gene is possibly TRBD1 (5 bases). The germline gives CDR1 DFQATT, CDR2 SNEGSKA (reference sequence). CDR3 length: 16 residues.

This sequence joins TRBV4-1 and TRBJ2-1; tentative D call: TRBD2 (5 bases). Trimming cost V 3 bases and J 8 bases, with 20 bases left between them. Per germline, CDR1 MGHRA and CDR2 YSYEKL. There are 16 residues in the CDR3. The DNA of the CDR3 is TGCGCCAGCAGCCACGAATTACTGACGGGATGGGATGAGCAGTTCTTC. The encoded protein is CASSHELLTGWDEQFF.

This clonotype has a single count. Being one base from a much bigger clone, this may be a read error. V is TRBV29-1 and J is TRBJ2-3; TRBD2 might be the D (5 bases). The CDR3 runs to 12 residues. Trimming removed 4 bases at V and 5 bases at J, with 10 bases between. Germline lookup yields CDR1 SQVTM and CDR2 ANQGSEA. CDR3 in DNA: TGCAGCGTTGGGGAGACGAGAGATACGCAGTATTTT. Its translation is CSVGETRDTQYF.

This clonotype was detected a few times. This sequence joins TRBV4-2 and TRBJ2-1; D uncertain. The CDR3 is 13 amino acids. V was pared by 0 bases and J by 9 bases, with 9 bases between. Germline V lookup: CDR1 LGHNA, CDR2 YNFKEQ. The CDR3 DNA follows: TGTGCCAGCAGCCAAGATCCAACCGTTGAGCAGTTCTTC. It is translated as CASSQDPTVEQFF.

This clonotype has a count of ten or more. The J gene is TRBJ2-1, the V gene TRBV5-4; 9 bases match TRBD2. This CDR3 comprises 13 residues. The V segment lost 10 bases and the J segment 6 bases; nucleotides outside the gene matches: 8. Per germline, CDR1 SGHNT and CDR2 YYREEE (reference sequence). The CDR3 region has the DNA TGTGCCTACGGCCAGCGGGAGGTCAATGAGCAGTTCTTC. Translated, it gives CAYGQREVNEQFF.

A word on this clonotype: Its ends do not fully match the called genes, so a read error is possible. This sequence joins TRBV29-1 and TRBJ2-3; 16 nucleotides match TRBD2. This CDR3 comprises 18 residues. Germline lookup yields CDR1 SQVTM and CDR2 ANQGSEA. The chain's CDR3 is CNVEGTSGRGTNTDTQYF. In DNA, the CDR3 is TGCAACGTTGAGGGGACTAGCGGGAGGGGTACTAACACAGATACGCAGTATTTT.

On this clonotype: A read error is possible here, since a much larger clone lies one base away. This sequence joins TRBV6-5 and TRBJ1-2; D perhaps matches TRBD1 (5 bases). This CDR3 contains 15 residues. CDR1 is MNHEY and CDR2 is SVGAGI in the germline V gene. The chain's CDR3 is CASSYGGYANYGYIF. CDR3 nucleotide sequence: TGTGCCAGCAGTTACGGGGGGTACGCTAACTATGGCTACATCTTC.

This clonotype was seen ten or more times. The chain couples TRBV6-1 to TRBJ2-7; 11 bases agree with TRBD2. There are 13 residues in the CDR3. The germline gives CDR1 MNHNS, CDR2 SASEGT. Trimming cost V 10 bases and J 4 bases; bases outside gene matches: 6. CDR3 residues: CATHTSGGYEQYV. Written as DNA, the CDR3 is TGTGCCACCCATACTAGCGGGGGTTACGAGCAGTACGTC.

On this clonotype itself: It may be a read error: a sequence one base away is much more abundant. The chain joins TRBV20-1 to TRBJ2-1; D possibly matches TRBD1 or TRBD2 (5 bases each). The CDR3 sequence is 14 residues long. Germline CDR1 and CDR2: DFQATT and SNEGSKA (reference sequence). Deletions cut 1 base from V and 6 bases from J, with 13 bases between. Written as DNA, the CDR3 is TGCAGTGCTAGAGGTTCCGGGACCATCAATGAGCAGTTCTTC. Encoded protein: CSARGSGTINEQFF.

The rearrangement joins TRBV6-1 to TRBJ2-5; 9 bases agree with TRBD1. This CDR3 is built from 15 residues. Germline lookup yields CDR1 MNHNS and CDR2 SASEGT. The V gene end was trimmed by 7 bases and the J gene end by 5 bases; junction bases not matched to a gene: 11. CDR3 bases: TGTGCCAGCACCTTAGAGGACAGGGGATGGGAGACCCAGTACTTC. Amino acids: CASTLEDRGWETQYF.

To note about this clonotype: The junction and the germline gene differ at one end; a read error may be behind it. The genes are TRBV6-2 or TRBV6-3 and TRBJ2-1, with 12 bases lining up with TRBD2. CDR1 is MNHEY, CDR2 SVGEGT, per germline. The CDR3 is made up of 16 amino acids. CDR3 region: CVSSYSRTSGNIEQFF. The CDR3, as DNA: TGTGTCAGCAGTTACTCGAGGACTAGCGGGAATATTGAGCAGTTCTTC.

The count of this clonotype is one. A read error may produce the germline difference seen at one junction end. The rearrangement uses TRBV6-5 and TRBJ2-2; 10 bases are a match to TRBD1. Germline CDR1 MNHEY, CDR2 SVGAGI. The CDR3 is made up of 16 amino acids. The CDR3 DNA follows: TGTGTCAGCTACAATACCGGGACAGGGGTGACCGGGGAGCTGTTTTTT. Residues: CVSYNTGTGVTGELFF.

This clonotype was seen just once. Since a much larger clone is just one base distant, this may be a read error. The chain links TRBV6-1 to TRBJ1-5; 7 nucleotides agree with TRBD1. Germline-derived CDR1 and CDR2 are MNHNS and SASEGT. The CDR3 spans 16 residues. This CDR3 reads CASSAGRGNSNQSQHF. In nucleotides, the CDR3 is TGTGCCAGCAGTGCCGGCAGGGGGAATAGCAATCAGTCCCAGCATTTT.

This chain connects TRBV28 to TRBJ2-2; TRBD1 matches at 8 bases. The CDR3 extends over 15 amino acids. Germline V gene data show CDR1 as MDHEN and CDR2 as SYDVKM. V trimming: 7 bases; J trimming: 3 bases; junction bases outside the gene matches: 7. CDR3 region: CASNSRTGYTGELFF. The DNA for the CDR3 is TGTGCCAGCAATTCTCGGACAGGGTACACCGGGGAGCTGTTTTTT.

Remarks on this clonotype: The germline gene is not matched at one end of the junction; a read error may be the cause. The V call is TRBV11-1, the J call TRBJ2-2; 7 bases are a match to TRBD2. The V gene's germline CDR1 is SGHAT and CDR2 FQDESV (reference sequence). CDR3 length: 14 residues. CDR3 DNA: TGTACCAGCAGCGGGGAGCGGTACACCGGGGAGCTGTTTTTT. Amino acid sequence: CTSSGERYTGELFF.

As to this clonotype: A much larger clone differs by one base, so this may be a read error. The DNA for the CDR3 is TGTGCCAGCAGCTTGTGGCCTAAGGAGGACACTGAAGCTTTCTTT. Its translation is CASSLWPKEDTEAFF. This sequence joins TRBV7-8 and TRBJ1-1; D gene unclear. The germline gives CDR1 SGHVS, CDR2 FQNEAQ. V shed 3 bases and J shed 3 bases, with 14 bases lying between them. The CDR3 length is 15 residues.